This entry lists 9 T cell receptor beta chains sequenced from one sample in a study of tumor and adjacent non-tumor tissue in lung cancer. A modified ARM-PCR protocol with three rounds of nested PCR amplified TCRbeta. MiXCR was run by TCRdb on the multiplex PCR reads, yielding one entry per CDR3 protein. The repertoire holds about 85,000 distinct CDR3 sequences, with 61% as singletons. This sample's RNA came from whole unsorted tissue. Sequenced material: lung tumor tissue. These receptors were taken from a man in his sixties or seventies with non-small cell lung cancer.

The chain uses TRBV6-5 and TRBJ1-2; D is undetermined. Trimming stripped 10 bases from V and 4 bases from J, with 16 bases between. The CDR3 runs to 13 residues. Germline V CDR1 and CDR2: MNHEY, SVGAGI. This chain's CDR3 is CANSLDVGYGYTF. The CDR3 bases are TGTGCCAACAGCCTCGACGTTGGCTATGGCTACACCTTC.

Concerning this clonotype itself: A much larger clone lies one base from this, so it may be a read error. V and J are TRBV10-3 and TRBJ2-7; 12 bases align to TRBD2. CDR3 size: 16 residues. CDR1 is ENHRY and CDR2 is SYGVKD in the germline V gene. CDR3 in amino acids: CAFSESSSGRAYEQYF. CDR3 nucleotides: TGTGCCTTCAGTGAGTCATCTAGCGGGAGGGCTTACGAGCAGTACTTC.

Notes on this clonotype: One end of the junction does not line up with germline, which may come from a read error. The chain has TRBV11-2 and TRBJ2-4, with D unclear. The CDR3 runs 12 residues. Germline V lookup: CDR1 SGHAT, CDR2 FQNNGV. This CDR3 reads CTSSLDKNIQYF. The CDR3 DNA is TGTACCAGCAGCTTGGACAAAAACATTCAGTACTTC.

In this sample, this clonotype turned up once. This could be a read error, since a much larger clone is one nucleotide away. The rearrangement uses TRBV7-3 and TRBJ2-1; D gene ambiguous. The germline V gene has CDR1 SGHTA and CDR2 FQGTGA. Trimming removed 1 base at V and 5 bases at J, with 6 bases between. This CDR3 is built from 13 residues. CDR3 sequence reads: CASSLSRNNEQFF. The CDR3 coding sequence is TGTGCCAGCAGCTTAAGTAGGAACAATGAGCAGTTCTTC.

Ten or more counts support this clonotype. This chain uses TRBV14 with TRBJ2-3; 9 bases match TRBD1. The CDR3 is 15 residues long. J was trimmed by 4 bases and V by 2 bases; bases with no gene match: 4. Per germline, CDR1 SGHDN and CDR2 FVKESK. CDR3: CASSQRTGASDTQYF. For the CDR3, the DNA is TGTGCCAGCAGCCAAAGGACAGGGGCCTCAGATACGCAGTATTTT.

Regarding this clonotype: The junction does not match germline at one end; this may be a read error. This sequence joins TRBV6-6 and TRBJ2-5; possibly TRBD2 for D (5 bases). The CDR3 runs 12 residues. Germline V lookup: CDR1 MNHNY, CDR2 SVGAGI (reference sequence). CDR3 sequence reads: CPSGYPQETQYF. The CDR3 bases are TGTCCCAGCGGTTACCCTCAAGAGACCCAGTACTTC.

The rearrangement joins TRBV29-1 to TRBJ2-5, with 7 bases identical to TRBD1. CDR1 and CDR2 from the germline V gene are SQVTM and ANQGSEA. This CDR3 has 13 amino acids. The CDR3: CSAGQESQETQYF. CDR3 nucleotide sequence: TGCAGTGCCGGACAGGAGTCCCAAGAGACCCAGTACTTC.

Comments on this clonotype: The junction departs from germline at one end; a sequencing error may be responsible. The chain carries TRBV6-5 and TRBJ2-4; the D is unclear. The CDR3 totals 15 residues. Germline V CDR1 and CDR2: MNHEY, SVGAGI. The CDR3 DNA sequence: TGTGTCAGCAGTTCCTCCGTTATGGCCAAGAACATTCAGTACTTC. Protein product: CVSSSSVMAKNIQYF.

The CDR3 spells CRASKGSYEQYF. The CDR3 nucleotides are TGCAGGGCCTCCAAGGGTTCCTACGAGCAGTACTTC. V usage is TRBV29-1 and J usage is TRBJ2-7; D gene uncertain. Germline values: CDR1 SQVTM, CDR2 ANQGSEA. CDR3 length equals 12 residues.